This is a list of T cell receptor beta chains from one sample in a study of Tregs in tolerant kidney transplant recipients. Libraries were prepared by immunoSEQ multiplex PCR; TCRdb keeps only in-frame clonotypes and omits some of them. The table shows roughly 45,000 clones, with more than 80% occurring only once. Sequencing input: Tregs from blood. These receptors came from a human donor in good health. The CDR3 runs from the conserved cysteine through the conserved F or W. The D gene is left open where the match is weak. Clone size appears in some rows only: once, few, many, or a class for an expanded clone.

length,size,V,D,J,CDR3,DNA
15,-,TRBV5-1,-,TRBJ2-1,CASSLGPGTYNEQFF,TGCGCCAGCAGCTTGGGGCCGGGGACTTACAATGAGCAGTTCTTC
18,once,TRBV5-4,-,TRBJ2-5,CASSLMTGSKTLGETQYF,TGTGCCAGCAGCTTGATGACGGGAAGTAAGACACTGGGAGAGACCCAGTACTTC
15,-,TRBV6-1,-,TRBJ2-7,CASSRPRAGLSEQYF,TGTGCCAGCAGCCGGCCGCGGGCAGGGCTAAGCGAGCAGTACTTC
13,once,TRBV6-6,-,TRBJ2-5,CASRGGLQETQYF,TGTGCCAGCCGAGGGGGACTCCAAGAGACCCAGTACTTC
15,-,TRBV6-1,-,TRBJ2-2,CASSGRQVRTGELFF,TGTGCCAGCAGTGGGAGACAGGTGCGCACCGGGGAGCTGTTTTTT
15,-,TRBV6-5,TRBD1,TRBJ1-1,CASSYSGQGYTEAFF,TGTGCCAGCAGTTACTCGGGACAGGGCTACACTGAAGCTTTCTTT
14,-,TRBV2,-,TRBJ2-1,CASNSRRGYNEQFF,TGTGCCAGCAATTCCCGGCGAGGGTACAATGAGCAGTTCTTC
15,few,TRBV2,TRBD1,TRBJ1-6,CASRETGLDNSPLHF,TGTGCCAGCAGGGAGACAGGGCTCGACAATTCACCCCTCCACTTT
15,once,TRBV5-1,TRBD2,TRBJ2-7,CASSFGTSGSYEQYF,TGCGCCAGCAGCTTCGGGACTAGCGGCAGCTACGAGCAGTACTTC
15,-,TRBV7-9,-,TRBJ1-4,CASSFSRVPNEKLFF,TGTGCCAGCAGCTTCTCCAGGGTCCCTAATGAAAAACTGTTTTTT
19,-,TRBV7-3,-,TRBJ2-2,CASSLGSGRGPFNTGELFF,TGTGCCAGCAGCTTAGGGTCCGGCAGGGGCCCTTTTAACACCGGGGAGCTGTTTTTT
14,-,TRBV5-1,-,TRBJ1-5,CASSLDPSNQPQHF,TGCGCCAGCAGCTTGGACCCTAGCAATCAGCCCCAGCATTTT
18,-,TRBV2,TRBD1,TRBJ2-5,CASSEASGTGGYRETQYF,TGTGCCAGCAGTGAAGCGTCCGGGACAGGGGGATACCGAGAGACCCAGTACTTC
16,-,TRBV27,TRBD2,TRBJ2-3,CASSLLTSGGTDTQYF,TGTGCCAGCAGTTTGTTGACTAGCGGGGGCACAGATACGCAGTATTTT
15,once,TRBV12-5,-,TRBJ1-2,CASGTWELREYGYTF,TGTGCTAGTGGTACCTGGGAGTTAAGGGAGTATGGCTACACCTTC
15,few,TRBV6-6,-,TRBJ1-3,CASTEDFYSGNTIYF,TGTGCCAGCACCGAGGACTTTTACTCTGGAAACACCATATATTTT
13,-,TRBV30,-,TRBJ2-3,CAWSPRAPDTQYF,TGTGCCTGGAGTCCCAGGGCCCCCGATACGCAGTATTTT
14,-,TRBV6-1,-,TRBJ2-1,CASAGASSLDEQFF,TGTGCCAGCGCTGGGGCTAGCAGTCTAGATGAGCAGTTCTTC
14,-,TRBV18,-,TRBJ2-3,CASSPGGSTDTQYF,TGTGCCAGCTCACCAGGGGGAAGCACAGATACGCAGTATTTT
18,-,TRBV5-1,-,TRBJ2-5,CASSLGAFGGPAQETQYF,TGCGCCAGCAGCTTGGGGGCCTTCGGGGGGCCGGCCCAAGAGACCCAGTACTTC
21,-,TRBV1,-,TRBJ2-5,CTSSQDFVRLPRGECRETQYF,TGCACCAGCAGCCAAGATTTCGTTAGGCTCCCTCGAGGTGAGTGTAGGGAGACCCAGTACTTC
12,-,TRBV5-5,-,TRBJ2-3,CASSLITDTQYF,TGTGCCAGCAGCTTGATAACAGATACGCAGTATTTT
14,-,TRBV4-1,-,TRBJ1-1,CASSQEQGWTEAFF,TGCGCCAGCAGCCAAGAACAGGGATGGACTGAAGCTTTCTTT
13,-,TRBV25-1,TRBD2,TRBJ2-3,CASSPGGRDTQYF,TGTGCCAGCAGTCCGGGGGGACGAGATACGCAGTATTTT
13,-,TRBV5-4,TRBD2,TRBJ2-1,CASSLLAGNEQFF,TGTGCCAGCAGCCTCTTAGCGGGGAATGAGCAGTTCTTC
14,few,TRBV18,-,TRBJ1-4,CASSPPGGNEKLFF,TGTGCCAGCTCACCACCGGGGGGTAATGAAAAACTGTTTTTT
13,-,TRBV5-1,-,TRBJ2-5,CASSTSGWTAQYF,TGCGCCAGCAGCACCAGTGGGTGGACGGCCCAGTACTTC
15,-,TRBV5-6,-,TRBJ1-5,CASSWGRVSNQPQHF,TGTGCCAGCAGCTGGGGTCGCGTGAGCAATCAGCCCCAGCATTTT
15,-,TRBV15,-,TRBJ2-1,CATRGTVNSYNEQFF,TGTGCCACCCGGGGCACGGTCAACTCCTACAATGAGCAGTTCTTC
15,once,TRBV6-5,-,TRBJ1-6,CASSYGTPNNSPLHF,TGTGCCAGCAGTTACGGGACCCCTAATAATTCACCCCTCCACTTT
15,-,TRBV19,TRBD2,TRBJ2-7,CASSSYQGGRYEQYF,TGTGCCAGTAGTTCCTACCAGGGAGGGCGCTACGAGCAGTACTTC
13,-,TRBV5-1,-,TRBJ2-5,CASSLVNGETQYF,TGCGCCAGCAGCTTGGTCAACGGGGAGACCCAGTACTTC
17,-,TRBV18,-,TRBJ1-1,CASSQDIMRGAYTEAFF,TGTGCCAGCTCGCAGGACATTATGAGGGGCGCATATACTGAAGCTTTCTTT
13,-,TRBV11-3,-,TRBJ2-1,CASSTRGGNEQFF,TGTGCCAGCAGCACCCGAGGTGGCAATGAGCAGTTCTTC
16,-,TRBV11-3,TRBD1,TRBJ2-1,CASSSGQGEGTNEQFF,TGTGCCAGCAGCTCAGGACAGGGTGAAGGGACAAATGAGCAGTTCTTC
14,-,TRBV11-2,TRBD2,TRBJ2-7,CASSLGGGPYEQYF,TGTGCCAGCAGCTTAGGCGGGGGGCCCTACGAGCAGTACTTC
15,-,TRBV5-1,TRBD1,TRBJ1-5,CASSFQGGRDQPQHF,TGCGCCAGCAGCTTTCAGGGGGGCCGGGACCAGCCCCAGCATTTT
15,-,TRBV7-9,TRBD1,TRBJ2-2,CASSLGQAFGGELFF,TGTGCCAGCAGCCTCGGACAGGCGTTCGGCGGGGAGCTGTTTTTT
17,-,TRBV7-7,TRBD2,TRBJ2-5,CASSPAGAGVISETQYF,TGTGCCAGCAGCCCAGCCGGGGCGGGAGTGATCTCAGAGACCCAGTACTTC
14,few,TRBV5-1,TRBD1,TRBJ1-6,CASSPGQGNSPLHF,TGCGCCAGCAGCCCGGGACAGGGCAATTCACCCCTCCACTTT
13,-,TRBV6-5,-,TRBJ2-7,CASKIPGGYEQYF,TGTGCCAGCAAGATCCCTGGGGGCTACGAGCAGTACTTC
13,once,TRBV13,-,TRBJ2-3,CASRVWATDTQYF,TGTGCCAGCAGGGTGTGGGCCACAGATACGCAGTATTTT